This T cell receptor beta chain stems from a study of OX40 agonist ivuxolimab in advanced cancers. At the level of the study: Partial responses occurred in Three dose-escalation patients, one with hepatocellular carcinoma and two with cutaneous melanoma. Study conclusions and caveats: The CD4+ and CD8+ T cells in the blood had expanded clonally by week 6 at 0.1 to 3.0 mg/kg.

Trimming took off 5 bases at V and 4 bases at J, with 12 bases between the two ends. Per germline, CDR1 MNHEY and CDR2 SVGAGI. This CDR3 region has 14 residues. TCRdb's copy holds only in-frame clones and misses some; the assay was immunoSEQ multiplex PCR. This table has tens of thousands of clones, about 83% appearing once. This clone appeared a single time. The antigen is undetermined. The V and J genes are TRBV6-5 and TRBJ1-5; the D is unclear. This clonotype was sampled from an adult with an advanced solid tumor such as melanoma, head and neck, liver or kidney cancer. The source was CD4+ or CD8+ T cells sorted from blood, collected in a trial of the OX40 agonist ivuxolimab. As DNA, the CDR3 is TGTGCCAGCAGTAGGTCCTGGGGAAATCAGCCCCAGCATTTT. Translation: CASSRSWGNQPQHF.